This record covers a single T cell receptor (beta chain). Its antigen remains unidentified. V lost 3 bases and J 2 bases, leaving 20 bases between the germline ends. Germline V lookup: CDR1 DFQATT, CDR2 SNEGSKA (reference sequence). The CDR3 contains 17 residues. Axillary draining lymph nodes of breast cancer patients supplied the node samples. This entry belongs to a study of breast tumors, draining lymph nodes, adjacent tissues. Overall study results and limits: The lymph node origin of tumor T cells was framed as consistent with a hypothesis, not demonstrated.

Each CDR3 protein is one row after TCRdb ran MiXCR on the multiplex PCR reads. The repertoire holds more than 250,000 distinct CDR3 sequences, with more than 30% as singletons. This receptor was identified in a female donor with breast cancer. Some clones in this sample may be carry-over from other donors' samples. This chain joins TRBV20-1 and TRBJ2-1; tentatively, D is TRBD2 (6 bases). The sequencing sample was made of axillary lymph node tissue. The CDR3 DNA follows: TGCAGTGCTAGTGGCGGGGTAGGGGACGCCGCCTACAATGAGCAGTTCTTC. Translated: CSASGGVGDAAYNEQFF.